The entry that follows covers one T cell receptor (beta chain) sequence. As yet, its antigen is unknown. The V end was cut by 8 bases, the J end by 1 base, with 9 bases between. This CDR3 comprises 13 residues. Germline CDR1 reads GTSNPN; CDR2 reads SVGIG (reference sequence). Donors gave about 9.3 milliliters of peripheral blood apiece. The data are from a study of blood T cells in healthy people across ages. Study-wide points: Any changes in expanded clonotypes were possibly confounded, as donor CMV status remained unknown.

With a J-beta primer mix and a sample-barcoded 5' primer, a second PCR ran roughly 6 to 11 cycles. TCRdb reprocessed the 5' RACE reads with MiXCR, giving one entry per CDR3 protein. The sample carries over 500,000 distinct CDR3 sequences, roughly a quarter recorded once. These records were also assigned to another study, of T cells of mothers and their children.

The V call is TRBV30, the J call TRBJ1-6; no firm D call. This TCR was recovered from a boy younger than 10 in good health. The sequencing input was blood. CDR3 sequence (DNA): TGTGCCGGGAAGGGATCCTATAATTCACCCCTCCACTTT. This codes for CAGKGSYNSPLHF.